Following are 27 T cell receptor beta chains from one sample sequenced in a study of T cell repertoires in ileal Crohn's disease. The protocol was immunoSEQ multiplex PCR, while the TCRdb copy is restricted to in-frame clones and leaves out a portion. The sample carries about 17,000 clones, under 80% recorded once. The sequenced sample consisted of ileal tissue. The receptors derive from an adult with Crohn's disease.

This clone has just one count. This sequence joins TRBV18 and TRBJ2-7; TRBD2 is a possible D gene (5 bases). There are 14 residues in the CDR3. Germline assignment: CDR1 KGHSH and CDR2 LQKENI. Trimming took 3 bases from V and 1 from J, leaving 10 bases between them. The CDR3 reads CASSPAGTSYEQYF. DNA for the CDR3: TGTGCCAGCTCACCGGCGGGTACTTCCTACGAGCAGTACTTC.

The rearrangement joins TRBV7-7 to TRBJ2-5, with TRBD1 matching 8 bases. CDR3 length equals 15 residues. V was pared by 5 bases and J by 9 bases, with 14 bases of the junction left unmatched. Germline CDR1 and CDR2: SSHAT and FNYEAQ (reference sequence). CDR3 sequence: CASSPAGGSRGSQYF. Written as DNA, the CDR3 is TGTGCCAGCAGCCCAGCAGGGGGCTCCCGGGGGTCCCAGTACTTC.

J is TRBJ1-1 and V is TRBV9, with a possible D match to TRBD1 (6 bases). Trimming pared 0 bases from V and 2 bases from J, leaving 11 bases between. This CDR3 spans 15 amino acids. The V gene's germline CDR1 is SGDLS and CDR2 YYNGEE. In nucleotides, the CDR3 is TGTGCCAGCAGCGTAGAAGGGACAAAAAACACTGAAGCTTTCTTT. Translated: CASSVEGTKNTEAFF. The whole variable domain, remainder taken from reference TRBV9 and TRBJ1-1, is DSGVTQTPKHLITATGQRVTLRCSPRSGDLSVYWYQQSLDQGLQFLIQYYNGEERAKGNILERFSAQQFPDLHSELNLSSLELGDSALYFCASSVEGTKNTEAFFGQGTRLTVV.

A few counts support this clone. The chain links TRBV6-6 to TRBJ2-7, with D unclear. The CDR3 is 15 residues long. Between the trimmed V and J ends, which lost 0 bases and 2 bases, there was a span of 11 bases. CDR1 is MNHNY, CDR2 SVGAGI, per germline (reference sequence). Here the CDR3 reads CASSYSSAGPYEQYF. The CDR3 bases are TGTGCCAGCAGTTACTCGTCGGCAGGCCCCTACGAGCAGTACTTC.

This clone was seen only a few times. The rearrangement links TRBV4-1 to TRBJ1-2, with 8 bases matching TRBD1. Germline trimming cut 4 bases from V and 0 bases from J; bases unmatched to any gene: 7. The germline CDR1 and CDR2 sequences are MGHRA and YSYEKL. This CDR3 is 16 amino acids long. CDR3 protein: CASSREGQVANYGYTF. The CDR3 DNA sequence: TGCGCCAGCAGCCGAGAGGGACAGGTCGCTAACTATGGCTACACCTTC.

The J gene is TRBJ1-2, the V gene TRBV25-1, with TRBD1 as a possible D gene (5 bases). This CDR3 is 15 amino acids long. Germline assignment: CDR1 MGHDK and CDR2 SYGVNS. Deletions cut 1 base from V and 6 bases from J, with 15 bases between. This CDR3 reads CASSESVGPGNGYTF. The DNA of the CDR3 is TGTGCCAGCAGTGAATCGGTGGGGCCAGGGAATGGCTACACCTTC.

The gene calls are TRBV7-9 and TRBJ2-2; 7 positions agree with TRBD2. V gave up 3 bases and J gave up 2 bases; unmatched junction bases: 6. This CDR3 has 16 residues. Germline V gives CDR1 SEHNR, CDR2 FQNEAQ (reference sequence). CDR3 coding DNA: TGTGCCAGCAGCTTCCGTCGGGGGGTCAACACCGGGGAGCTGTTTTTT. It codes for CASSFRRGVNTGELFF.

CDR3 coding DNA: TGTGCCAGCAGCGTAGTCTCGGGAACCTATTCAGATACGCAGTATTTT. Translating it yields CASSVVSGTYSDTQYF. The V call is TRBV9, the J call TRBJ2-3; maybe TRBD2 (5 bases). Germline V CDR1 and CDR2: SGDLS, YYNGEE. V lost 0 bases, J lost 4 bases, and 15 bases lay in between. This CDR3 spans 16 amino acids.

The chain employs TRBV6-1 and TRBJ2-5, with 8 nucleotides matching TRBD1. The end of the DNA fits TRBJ2-7 better, so the J call may be wrong. The germline CDR1 and CDR2 sequences are MNHNS and SASEGT. This CDR3 is 14 amino acids long. The DNA for the CDR3 is TGTGCCAGCAGTCTGACAGGGGAGCCTCTCGAGCAGTACTTC. It is translated as CASSLTGEPLEQYF.

This clone was observed a few times. The rearrangement uses TRBV5-1 and TRBJ2-6; weak D call: TRBD2 (5 bases). Trimming left V 4 bases short and J 1 base short, with 12 bases between. Germline lookup yields CDR1 SGHRS and CDR2 YFSETQ. The CDR3 has 16 residues. Here the CDR3 reads CASSTGLTSGANVLTF. CDR3 in DNA: TGCGCCAGCAGCACCGGACTGACATCTGGGGCCAACGTCCTGACTTTC.

The chain employs TRBV11-3 and TRBJ2-5; D unresolved. The V gene's germline CDR1 is SGHNT and CDR2 YENEEA. The CDR3 length is 12 residues. Trimming left V 5 bases short and J 5 bases short, with 9 bases between. CDR3 sequence: CASSPTEETQYF. The CDR3 bases are TGTGCCAGCAGCCCAACAGAGGAGACCCAGTACTTC.

The chain couples TRBV5-1 to TRBJ1-2; D uncertain. The CDR3 is 13 residues long. Germline V gene sequence: CDR1 SGHRS, CDR2 YFSETQ. Trimming took off 4 bases at V and 5 bases at J, with 12 bases between the two ends. For the CDR3, the DNA is TGCGCCAGCAGCGAAGCCGGGGAGTATGGCTACACCTTC. As protein: CASSEAGEYGYTF.

V usage is TRBV29-1 and J usage is TRBJ2-1, with TRBD2 matching 8 bases. V lost 1 base to trimming and J lost 4 bases; unmatched junction nucleotides: 3. Germline CDR1 SQVTM, CDR2 ANQGSEA. The CDR3 has 14 residues. CDR3 sequence: CSVEGVAGYNEQFF. The CDR3 nucleotides read TGCAGCGTTGAAGGGGTAGCGGGGTACAATGAGCAGTTCTTC.

This clone appeared once. The CDR3 bases are TGTGCCAGCAGCTACATGGGGGGGCTCCGCGGCGGGGAGCTGTTTTTT. This encodes CASSYMGGLRGGELFF. The V and J genes are TRBV7-8 and TRBJ2-2; the D gene is possibly TRBD2 (7 bases). CDR1 is SGHVS, CDR2 FQNEAQ, per germline. V lost 4 bases to trimming and J lost 7 bases, with 19 bases between them. The CDR3 extends over 16 amino acids.

V usage is TRBV18 and J usage is TRBJ2-2; maybe TRBD1 (7 bases). V was shortened by 8 bases and J by 5 bases, with 21 bases between the two germline ends. The CDR3 length is 16 residues. In germline, CDR1 is KGHSH, CDR2 LQKENI. CDR3 sequence: CASPSGGGRRTGELFF. CDR3 in DNA: TGTGCCAGCCCGTCCGGAGGGGGCCGTCGGACCGGGGAGCTGTTTTTT.

The chain has TRBV5-1 and TRBJ2-1; D perhaps matches TRBD1 (5 bases). Between the trimmed V and J ends, which lost 3 bases and 8 bases, there was a span of 15 bases. Per germline, CDR1 SGHRS and CDR2 YFSETQ. The CDR3 runs 14 residues. Written as DNA, the CDR3 is TGCGCCAGCAGCTGGGGCACCAACAAGTATGAGCAGTTCTTC. Protein: CASSWGTNKYEQFF.

This chain links TRBV7-3 with TRBJ1-1; D not certain. CDR1 is SGHTA and CDR2 is FQGTGA in the germline V gene. Between the trimmed V and J ends, which lost 3 bases and 5 bases, there was a span of 13 bases. This CDR3 spans 14 amino acids. The CDR3 sequence: CASSLMASGTEAFF. In DNA, the CDR3 is TGTGCCAGCAGCTTGATGGCCTCCGGGACTGAAGCTTTCTTT.

The genes are TRBV7-9 and TRBJ2-5; 7 bases line up with TRBD1. The CDR3 spans 12 residues. Trimming at V came to 3 bases and at J to 9 bases, leaving 4 bases not matched to a gene. The V gene's germline CDR1 is SEHNR and CDR2 FQNEAQ (reference sequence). In nucleotides, the CDR3 is TGTGCCAGCAGCTTGGACAGGCGGGCCCAGTACTTC. Protein: CASSLDRRAQYF.

There are a few counts of this clone. The chain joins TRBV6-1 to TRBJ1-2; D gene ambiguous. The V gene's germline CDR1 is MNHNS and CDR2 SASEGT. The V end was cut by 6 bases, the J end by 3 bases, with 5 bases between. The CDR3 is 11 residues long. CDR3: CASRTDYGYTF. CDR3 in DNA: TGTGCCAGCAGGACTGACTATGGCTACACCTTC.

The sample holds a few counts of this clone. The chain recombines TRBV21-1 with TRBJ2-5; the DNA was not used to check the table's D call, TRBD1. TRBV21-1 has pseudogene status. The CDR3 covers 15 residues. The CDR3 protein is CATHKGGDRKETQYF. Here the CDR3 DNA reads TGTGCCACCCACAAAGGGGGGGACAGGAAAGAGACCCAGTACTTC.

A word on this clone: The same CDR3 can be traced to other DNA sequences in this sample. V and J are TRBV15 and TRBJ2-5; 11 bases line up with TRBD2. Germline CDR1 LNHNV, CDR2 YYDKDF (reference sequence). V shed 1 base, J shed 2 bases, and the junction held 0 bases outside the gene matches. This CDR3 is built from 15 residues. CDR3 sequence reads: CATSRGLAGQETQYF. The DNA for the CDR3 is TGTGCCACCAGCAGAGGACTAGCGGGACAAGAGACCCAGTACTTC.

V and J are TRBV11-3 and TRBJ2-7, with 9 bases fitting TRBD2. CDR1 SGHNT and CDR2 YENEEA come from the germline V gene. The trim removed 0 bases at V and 6 bases at J, leaving 9 bases unmatched. The CDR3 runs to 16 residues. CDR3 residues: CASSLDSAGGLGEQYF. As DNA, the CDR3 is TGTGCCAGCAGCTTAGATTCTGCGGGGGGGCTTGGCGAGCAGTACTTC.

A few counts support this clone. This sequence joins TRBV7-8 and TRBJ2-7, with 12 bases aligning to TRBD1. The germline V gene has CDR1 SGHVS and CDR2 FQNEAQ. After removal of 6 bases from V and 5 bases from J, the junction contained 11 bases not matched to a gene. The CDR3 has 16 amino acids. The DNA for the CDR3 is TGTGCCAGCAGGCCCGTTTCCGGGACAGGGGGCAACGAGCAGTACTTC. It translates to CASRPVSGTGGNEQYF.

The chain carries TRBV19 and TRBJ2-7, with 10 bases that match TRBD2. The CDR3 consists of 16 residues. The germline V gene has CDR1 LNHDA and CDR2 SQIVND (reference sequence). J gave up 0 bases and V 5 bases, and 7 bases lay outside the gene matches. CDR3 sequence reads: CASSLSAGGPSYEQYF. The CDR3 DNA reads as TGTGCCAGTAGTCTGTCAGCGGGAGGGCCCTCCTACGAGCAGTACTTC. The entire variable domain, with the rest obtained from reference TRBV19 and TRBJ2-7, is as follows: DGGITQSPKYLFRKEGQNVTLSCEQNLNHDAMYWYRQDPGQGLRLIYYSQIVNDFQKGDIAEGYSVSREKKESFPLTVTSAQKNPTAFYLCASSLSAGGPSYEQYFGPGTRLTVT.

This chain connects TRBV2 to TRBJ1-1, with D perhaps matching TRBD1 (6 bases). Germline-derived CDR1 and CDR2 are SNHLY and FYNNEI. The CDR3 runs to 13 residues. Deletions cut 6 bases from V and 7 bases from J, with 15 bases between. This CDR3 is CASRRGTSGEAFF. CDR3 nucleotides: TGTGCCAGCAGAAGGGGGACGAGTGGTGAAGCTTTCTTT.

This sequence joins TRBV5-1 and TRBJ2-5; maybe TRBD1 (5 bases). V lost 5 bases and J lost 3, with 11 bases in between. This CDR3 spans 13 amino acids. Germline V gene lookup returns CDR1 SGHRS and CDR2 YFSETQ. This CDR3 is CASSASTEETQYF. CDR3 coding DNA: TGCGCCAGCAGTGCTTCGACAGAAGAGACCCAGTACTTC.

The rearrangement uses TRBV5-8 and TRBJ2-5, with 7 positions matching TRBD1. The CDR3 extends over 15 amino acids. The germline gives CDR1 SGHTS, CDR2 YDEGEE. V shed 4 bases and J 5 bases; nucleotides not matched to a gene: 11. This CDR3 is CASSGQTGKSETQYF. The CDR3 DNA is TGTGCCAGCAGCGGTCAGACAGGGAAATCGGAGACCCAGTACTTC.